These 14 T cell receptor beta chains share one sample of origin, sequenced in a study of OX40 agonist ivuxolimab in advanced cancers. Some clones are missing from TCRdb's copy, which holds only in-frame ones; the method was immunoSEQ multiplex PCR. The sample records tens of thousands of clones, 85% to 90% being singletons. The sequencing here drew on CD4+ or CD8+ T cells sorted from blood, taken in a trial of the OX40 agonist ivuxolimab. All receptors come from an adult with an advanced solid tumor such as melanoma, head and neck, liver or kidney cancer.

The rearrangement uses TRBV4-2 and TRBJ2-1, with TRBD2 identical over 9 bases. The V segment lost 0 bases and the J segment 7 bases; nucleotides outside the gene matches: 10. The germline V gene encodes CDR1 LGHNA and CDR2 YNFKEQ. This CDR3 region has 17 residues. The DNA of the CDR3 is TGTGCCAGCAGCCAAGAGTTGCGGGAGGGCCTACGAAATGAGCAGTTCTTC. This gives the protein CASSQELREGLRNEQFF.

The J gene is TRBJ2-5, the V gene TRBV7-3; tentatively, D is TRBD1 or TRBD2 (5 bases each). The CDR3 has 15 residues. Germline V CDR1 and CDR2: SGHTA, FQGTGA. V lost 5 bases, J lost 4 bases, and 17 bases lay in between. The CDR3 region has the DNA TGTGCCAGCAGCCGAACCGGGACCCCCGGAGAGACCCAGTACTTC. Translating it yields CASSRTGTPGETQYF.

V usage is TRBV2 and J usage is TRBJ2-1, with TRBD1 identical over 7 bases. Germline lookup yields CDR1 SNHLY and CDR2 FYNNEI. The ends lost 7 bases at V and 4 bases at J; junction bases unmatched: 10. The CDR3 is made up of 15 amino acids. This CDR3 is CASNPGQTMYNEQFF. The CDR3 coding sequence is TGTGCCAGCAATCCGGGACAGACAATGTACAATGAGCAGTTCTTC.

V gene TRBV27 combines with J gene TRBJ2-3, with TRBD1 matching 9 bases. V shed 2 bases and J 4 bases; nucleotides not matched to a gene: 7. The CDR3 runs to 16 residues. Germline CDR1 MNHEY, CDR2 SMNVEV (reference sequence). This CDR3 reads CASSLIRTGEADTQYF. The CDR3 DNA is TGTGCCAGCAGTTTAATTCGGACAGGGGAGGCAGATACGCAGTATTTT.

The J gene is TRBJ2-5, the V gene TRBV5-1; TRBD2 is a possible D gene (5 bases). Germline loops: CDR1 SGHRS, CDR2 YFSETQ. This CDR3 has 14 residues. The V end lost 2 bases, the J end lost 0 bases, and 8 bases lay between the germline ends. The CDR3 DNA reads as TGCGCCAGCAGCTTATCGGGAAACCAAGAGACCCAGTACTTC. It specifies CASSLSGNQETQYF.

The chain employs TRBV4-2 and TRBJ2-7; 8 bases are shared with TRBD2. Looked up from germline, CDR1 is LGHNA and CDR2 is YNFKEQ. V gave up 1 base and J gave up 7 bases; unmatched junction bases: 3. The CDR3 loop spans 13 amino acids. CDR3 in DNA: TGTGCCAGCAGCCAAGGGCTAGCGGGTGAGCAGTACTTC. This codes for CASSQGLAGEQYF.

CDR3 region: CASSATSGRRGSYEQYF. The CDR3 region has the DNA TGTGCCAGCAGCGCGACTAGCGGGAGGCGGGGGTCCTACGAGCAGTACTTC. The genes are TRBV9 and TRBJ2-7; 13 nucleotides line up with TRBD2. CDR3 size: 17 residues. The trim removed 3 bases at V and 1 base at J, leaving 7 bases unmatched. Germline CDR1 reads SGDLS; CDR2 reads YYNGEE.

J is TRBJ2-1 and V is TRBV7-2; possible D gene TRBD1, 6 bases. CDR3 length: 14 amino acids. From germline, CDR1 is SGHTA and CDR2 FQGNSA. The germline V and J ends were trimmed by 5 bases and 9 bases, with 17 bases remaining between them. CDR3 sequence reads: CASSQERDTGEQFF. For the CDR3, the DNA is TGTGCCAGCAGCCAGGAAAGGGACACGGGTGAGCAGTTCTTC.

The rearrangement uses TRBV2 and TRBJ1-2; weak D call: TRBD1 (5 bases). Germline CDR1 is SNHLY and CDR2 is FYNNEI. The V gene lost 7 bases and the J gene lost 4 bases, with 13 bases spanning the gap. The CDR3 covers 13 residues. This chain's CDR3 is CASTPRGGYGYTF. The CDR3 coding sequence is TGTGCCAGCACCCCGCGGGGCGGCTATGGCTACACCTTC.

V usage is TRBV6-6 and J usage is TRBJ2-1, with D unclear. The length of the CDR3 is 12 residues. V was trimmed by 2 bases and J by 9 bases, leaving 8 bases between them. Germline values: CDR1 MNHNY, CDR2 SVGAGI (reference sequence). CDR3 coding DNA: TGTGCCAGCAGTTACCAACAACGTGAGCAGTTCTTC. It codes for CASSYQQREQFF.

The chain uses TRBV5-6 and TRBJ1-5; D not certain. Germline V gene lookup returns CDR1 SGHDT and CDR2 YYEEEE. The CDR3 contains 15 residues. V was pared by 0 bases and J by 0 bases, with 7 bases between. CDR3 loop: CASSLEGYSNQPQHF. The CDR3 DNA sequence: TGTGCCAGCAGCTTGGAGGGTTATAGCAATCAGCCCCAGCATTTT.

This clone came up once. The chain joins TRBV13 to TRBJ2-7; D unresolved. The germline V gene encodes CDR1 PRHDT and CDR2 FYEKMQ (reference sequence). Trimming removed 5 bases at V and 0 bases at J, with 5 bases between. This CDR3 comprises 12 residues. The CDR3 loop is CASSRRSYEQYF. The CDR3 nucleotides are TGTGCCAGCAGCCGCCGCTCCTACGAGCAGTACTTC.

The chain is built from TRBV19 and TRBJ2-1; TRBD1 is a possible D gene (5 bases). The CDR3 totals 15 residues. V lost 9 bases, J lost 4 bases, and 19 bases lay in between. Germline lookup yields CDR1 LNHDA and CDR2 SQIVND (reference sequence). This CDR3 reads CASTPGHGAYNEQFF. The CDR3 DNA is TGTGCCAGCACCCCCGGGCATGGGGCGTACAATGAGCAGTTCTTC.

V usage is TRBV5-1 and J usage is TRBJ1-1, with unresolved D. The germline V and J ends were trimmed by 1 base and 1 base, with 5 bases remaining between them. Germline V gene sequence: CDR1 SGHRS, CDR2 YFSETQ. The CDR3 has 13 residues. In DNA form, the CDR3 reads TGCGCCAGCAGCTTGACCCAGAACACTGAAGCTTTCTTT. It encodes CASSLTQNTEAFF. The entire variable domain, with the rest obtained from reference TRBV5-1 and TRBJ1-1, is as follows: KAGVTQTPRYLIKTRGQQVTLSCSPISGHRSVSWYQQTPGQGLQFLFEYFSETQRNKGNFPGRFSGRQFSNSRSEMNVSTLELGDSALYLCASSLTQNTEAFFGQGTRLTVV.